This TCR beta chain is drawn from a study of blood T cell repertoires in COVID-19. Overall study: Both acute and convalescent COVID-19 samples were obtained from the United States, Italy and Spain. Sources were T cells, B-cell-depleted T cells, or PBMCs; the material itself was cDNA or gDNA.

Original methodology: Nucleated cell number was recorded as an estimate derived from reference gene primer amplification. Here immunoSEQ multiplex PCR was the method, and the copy in TCRdb shows in-frame clones only, minus some. The DNA gave D and trimming, while V, J and clone size come from that table. The sample records about 250,000 clones, around 88% being singletons. Deletions cut 0 bases from V and 2 bases from J, with 8 bases between. The CDR3 is 14 residues long. From germline, CDR1 is SGHTA and CDR2 FQGNSA. The sample was peripheral blood. This rearrangement joins TRBV7-2 to TRBJ2-7; possibly TRBD2 for D (5 bases). The origin of this receptor is a man aged 80 or over with acute or convalescent COVID-19. The CDR3 spells CASSLAPGTYEQYF. As DNA, the CDR3 is TGTGCCAGCAGCTTAGCGCCGGGGACCTACGAGCAGTACTTC.